This TCR beta chain was recovered during a study of CD8+CD57+ T cells in acquired aplastic anemia. Study as a whole: DNA per sorted CD4+ or CD8+ sample ranged about 0.17 to 30 ug, averaging about 3.4 ug. Overall study findings and caveats: Sharing between patients and controls was observed for roughly 30 CD8+ CDR3 sequences. Significant differences in CD8+ Simpson's diversity were not observed between patients and controls.

The CDR3 sequence is 13 residues long. Germline CDR1 reads SGHVS; CDR2 reads FQNEAQ. V trimming: 7 bases; J trimming: 3 bases; junction bases outside the gene matches: 5. According to the study, genomic DNA was the template for TCR beta VDJ and CDR3 profiling. One entry per CDR3 protein results from TCRdb running MiXCR on the reads. The sample has about 180,000 distinct CDR3 sequences; roughly half are singletons. This clonotype appeared a few times. Its antigen remains unknown. This receptor was taken from a human donor in good health. The chain joins TRBV7-8 to TRBJ1-1, with 7 bases identical to TRBD1. Sequencing used sorted CD4+, CD8+, or CD8+CD57+ T cells (not recorded which) from PBMCs. The DNA for the CDR3 is TGTGCCAGCAACGGGGGACAGCACACTGAAGCTTTCTTT. Its translation: CASNGGQHTEAFF.